The clone carrying this T cell receptor (beta chain) was counted between two and nine times. Its target is unknown. This sample stems from a study of beta chain features in type 1 diabetes. In the study overall: Examined across all samples were just under 110,000,000 sorted cells.

General observations from the study: A closer apparent resemblance between naive, central memory and Treg TCRB repertoires was seen in patients than in healthy donors. Fewer insertions but more deletions were seen at VDJ junctions in type 1 diabetes patients. There was a moderate but significant shortening of TCRB CDR3s in all four CD4+ subsets of Type 1 diabetes patients.

The CDR3 is made up of 14 amino acids. CDR1 and CDR2 from the germline V gene are SGDLS and YYNGEE. Between the trimmed V and J ends, which lost 2 bases and 5 bases, there was a span of 14 bases. Via the markers CD45RO/CCR7/CD25/CD127/CD95/CD27, stem cell-like memory, regulatory, central memory and naive CD4+ cells were sorted. Reverse transcribing all isolated RNA meant expressed TCRB transcripts were sequenced. This table comes from immunoSEQ multiplex PCR, and its TCRdb copy is limited to in-frame clones, with some not included. Of over 650,000 clones listed, roughly an eighth are singletons. Material for sequencing was naive CD4+ T cells from blood. V gene TRBV9 combines with J gene TRBJ2-7, with D perhaps TRBD1 (6 bases). The receptor comes from a man aged 18 to 29 with type 1 diabetes. Here the CDR3 DNA reads TGTGCCAGCAGCGTTACGCAGGGGTGGGACGAGCAGTACTTC. As protein: CASSVTQGWDEQYF.